These 30 T cell receptor beta chains were all obtained from the same sample, sequenced in a study of blood T cell repertoires in COVID-19. Repertoires were generated with immunoSEQ multiplex PCR, while TCRdb's copy carries only in-frame clones and drops some. Altogether about 440,000 clones are present, 90% being singletons, with the ten largest covering approximately 0.65%. Sequenced sample: PBMCs or T cells enriched from blood (not recorded which). Receptors were obtained from a man younger than 30 who had recovered from COVID-19.

The rearrangement joins TRBV10-3 to TRBJ2-7, with 8 bases lining up with TRBD1. J lost 2 bases, V lost 11 bases, and 8 bases had no gene match. Germline V gene sequence: CDR1 ENHRY, CDR2 SYGVKD. The CDR3 is made up of 13 amino acids. The CDR3 sequence is CAGRTGSTYEQYF. CDR3 DNA: TGTGCCGGAAGGACAGGGTCGACCTACGAGCAGTACTTC.

V and J are TRBV5-4 and TRBJ2-1, with 7 bases matching TRBD2. The germline V gene encodes CDR1 SGHNT and CDR2 YYREEE (reference sequence). The CDR3 length is 15 residues. V lost 4 bases to trimming and J lost 4 bases; unmatched junction nucleotides: 8. The CDR3 nucleotides read TGTGCCAGCAGCCCGACCCTAGCGGAGTACAATGAGCAGTTCTTC. The encoded protein is CASSPTLAEYNEQFF.

This chain connects TRBV4-2 to TRBJ2-2, with TRBD2 matching over 11 bases. Germline assignment: CDR1 LGHNA and CDR2 YNFKEQ. V was pared by 1 base and J by 3 bases, with 13 bases of the junction left unmatched. The CDR3 has 20 residues. Here the CDR3 DNA reads TGTGCCAGCAGCCAAGGCCCCTTAGCGGGAGGGCCAGGGGACACCGGGGAGCTGTTTTTT. This encodes CASSQGPLAGGPGDTGELFF.

The chain recombines TRBV13 with TRBJ2-5; D uncertain. There are 11 residues in the CDR3. Germline lookup yields CDR1 PRHDT and CDR2 FYEKMQ (reference sequence). Trimming took 3 bases from V and 5 from J, leaving 4 bases between them. Here the CDR3 DNA reads TGTGCCAGCAGCTTGGAGGAGACCCAGTACTTC. It is translated as CASSLEETQYF.

This clone is a singleton in its sample. This rearrangement joins TRBV5-5 to TRBJ1-1; 8 positions agree with TRBD1. Germline CDR1 is SGHKS and CDR2 is YYEKEE (reference sequence). V lost 4 bases to trimming and J lost 6 bases; unmatched junction nucleotides: 11. The CDR3 consists of 15 residues. CDR3: CASSARGRRNPEAFF. The CDR3 bases are TGTGCCAGCAGCGCCAGGGGGCGACGAAACCCTGAAGCTTTCTTT.

V usage is TRBV15 and J usage is TRBJ1-5; 7 bases are a match to TRBD1. J gave up 4 bases and V 4 bases, and 7 bases lay outside the gene matches. The CDR3 loop spans 15 amino acids. Germline V gives CDR1 LNHNV, CDR2 YYDKDF (reference sequence). The CDR3 is CATSKSGTDNQPQHF. The CDR3 nucleotides are TGTGCCACCAGCAAATCCGGGACAGATAATCAGCCCCAGCATTTT. Together with reference TRBV15 and TRBJ1-5, the CDR3 gives the full variable domain: DAMVIQNPRYQVTQFGKPVTLSCSQTLNHNVMYWYQQKSSQAPKLLFHYYDKDFNNEADTPDNFQSRRPNTSFCFLDIRSPGLGDTAMYLCATSKSGTDNQPQHFGDGTRLSIL.

In its sample, this clone was seen once. J is TRBJ1-1 and V is TRBV28; 7 nucleotides align to TRBD1. V shed 6 bases and J 6 bases; nucleotides not matched to a gene: 10. The V gene's germline CDR1 is MDHEN and CDR2 SYDVKM. CDR3 length: 14 residues. The CDR3 DNA reads as TGTGCCAGCAGCCAAGGGGGCGCGACCCCTGAAGCTTTCTTT. Translating it yields CASSQGGATPEAFF. The full variable domain, with the rest looked up from reference TRBV28 and TRBJ1-1, is DVKVTQSSRYLVKRTGEKVFLECVQDMDHENMFWYRQDPGLGLRLIYFSYDVKMKEKGDIPEGYSVSREKKERFSLILESASTNQTSMYLCASSQGGATPEAFFGQGTRLTVV.

V usage is TRBV29-1 and J usage is TRBJ1-1, with D tentatively TRBD1 (5 bases). CDR1 is SQVTM, CDR2 ANQGSEA, per germline. This CDR3 contains 13 residues. V was pared by 5 bases and J by 4 bases, with 14 bases between. The CDR3 nucleotides read TGCAGCGTTCTCGGGGGGAGAGGCACTGAAGCTTTCTTT. This gives the protein CSVLGGRGTEAFF.

The chain carries TRBV4-1 and TRBJ2-1; 7 bases line up with TRBD1. The CDR3 runs 15 residues. Germline V gene sequence: CDR1 MGHRA, CDR2 YSYEKL. The V segment lost 3 bases and the J segment 0 bases; nucleotides outside the gene matches: 2. This CDR3 is CASSQDRSSYNEQFF. The CDR3 DNA is TGCGCCAGCAGCCAGGACAGGAGCTCCTACAATGAGCAGTTCTTC.

V usage is TRBV10-3 and J usage is TRBJ2-4; the match to TRBD1 covers 9 bases. Germline V CDR1 and CDR2: ENHRY, SYGVKD. J lost 8 bases, V lost 6 bases, and 8 bases had no gene match. The CDR3 extends over 14 amino acids. The CDR3 reads CAIREEQGADIQYF. The CDR3 DNA sequence: TGTGCCATCAGGGAAGAACAGGGGGCAGACATTCAGTACTTC.

The J gene is TRBJ2-7, the V gene TRBV2; 7 bases match TRBD2. Germline trimming cut 5 bases from V and 7 bases from J; bases unmatched to any gene: 8. Germline assignment: CDR1 SNHLY and CDR2 FYNNEI. This CDR3 region has 13 residues. The CDR3 sequence is CASSPWTSREQYF. CDR3 in DNA: TGTGCCAGCAGTCCATGGACTAGTCGGGAGCAGTACTTC.

The chain uses TRBV19 and TRBJ1-1; 7 bases line up with TRBD1. Germline V gives CDR1 LNHDA, CDR2 SQIVND (reference sequence). CDR3 size: 15 residues. V gave up 6 bases and J gave up 7 bases; unmatched junction bases: 14. For the CDR3, the DNA is TGTGCCAGTAGCCCTAAGGACAGGCGTTGGGGTGAAGCTTTCTTT. This translates into CASSPKDRRWGEAFF.

The chain has TRBV5-1 and TRBJ2-2; TRBD1 agrees at 7 bases. Germline lookup yields CDR1 SGHRS and CDR2 YFSETQ. Losses at the gene ends were 6 bases for V and 0 bases for J; bases not matched to a gene: 2. CDR3 length: 14 residues. CDR3 sequence: CASTTGANTGELFF. The CDR3 region has the DNA TGCGCCAGCACTACAGGGGCGAACACCGGGGAGCTGTTTTTT.

The chain carries TRBV5-1 and TRBJ1-4; D might be TRBD1 (6 bases). Trimming stripped 4 bases from V and 8 bases from J, with 21 bases between. Looked up from germline, CDR1 is SGHRS and CDR2 is YFSETQ. This CDR3 region has 16 residues. CDR3 residues: CASSPGSTGPGEKLFF. The CDR3 DNA follows: TGCGCCAGCAGCCCCGGTAGCACAGGGCCGGGGGAAAAACTGTTTTTT.

The count of this clone is one. The V and J genes are TRBV3-1 (or the pseudogene TRBV3-2) and TRBJ2-7; a weak D match, TRBD2 (6 bases). The germline gives CDR1 LGHDT, CDR2 YNNKEL (reference sequence). V was clipped by 6 bases and J by 4 bases, with 10 bases between them. The CDR3 sequence is 12 residues long. The CDR3 sequence is CASSREPYEQYF. The CDR3 coding sequence is TGTGCCAGCAGTCGGGAGCCGTACGAGCAGTACTTC.

The chain employs TRBV28 and TRBJ2-3; possibly TRBD2 for D (5 bases). The CDR3 covers 14 residues. V was shortened by 6 bases and J by 1 base, with 11 bases between the two germline ends. The germline gives CDR1 MDHEN, CDR2 SYDVKM. Written as DNA, the CDR3 is TGTGCCAGCAGAGGAGAGGGCGGCACAGATACGCAGTATTTT. Its protein is CASRGEGGTDTQYF.

This sequence joins TRBV28 and TRBJ1-1; D is unclear. The CDR3 extends over 13 amino acids. Germline V CDR1 and CDR2: MDHEN, SYDVKM. The ends were cut back, 5 bases at V and 8 bases at J, with 15 bases in the middle. The CDR3 DNA reads as TGTGCCAGCAGTATTATTGGGAGAGCGGAAGCTTTCTTT. Its translation is CASSIIGRAEAFF.

This chain links TRBV18 with TRBJ2-5; TRBD2 aligns across 10 bases. After removal of 3 bases from V and 2 bases from J, the junction contained 3 bases not matched to a gene. Germline assignment: CDR1 KGHSH and CDR2 LQKENI. The CDR3 contains 15 residues. The CDR3 coding sequence is TGTGCCAGCTCACCTTCTAGCGGGGGACAAGAGACCCAGTACTTC. Translation: CASSPSSGGQETQYF.

This sequence joins TRBV4-1 and TRBJ1-6, with D perhaps TRBD1 (5 bases). Per the germline V gene, CDR1 is MGHRA and CDR2 is YSYEKL. V lost 6 bases and J lost 10, with 10 bases in between. The CDR3 loop spans 12 amino acids. The CDR3 region has the DNA TGCGCCAGCAGTCAGTACAGGTCACCCCTCCACTTT. It encodes CASSQYRSPLHF.

The chain links TRBV6-1 to TRBJ2-5; TRBD1 aligns across 7 bases. Trimming removed 4 bases from V and 9 bases from J; junction bases left unmatched: 17. CDR3 length: 16 amino acids. The germline CDR1 and CDR2 sequences are MNHNS and SASEGT. For the CDR3, the DNA is TGTGCCAGCAGTGGCCTCGGGACAGACTCCAAGAGGGCCCAGTACTTC. Translated, it gives CASSGLGTDSKRAQYF.

The chain combines TRBV7-3 with TRBJ2-7; TRBD2 aligns across 7 bases. The CDR3 sequence is 14 residues long. Trimming took 5 bases from V and 8 from J; bases not matched to a gene: 12. CDR1 SGHTA and CDR2 FQGTGA come from the germline V gene. The CDR3 nucleotides read TGTGCCAGCAGCCCCGACGCGGGAGTCGGTCAGCAGTACTTC. This codes for CASSPDAGVGQQYF. Variable domain in full (rest from reference TRBV7-3 and TRBJ2-7): GAGVSQTPSNKVTEKGKYVELRCDPISGHTALYWYRQSLGQGPEFLIYFQGTGAADDSGLPNDRFFAVRPEGSVSTLKIQRTERGDSAVYLCASSPDAGVGQQYFGPGTRLTVT.

V and J are TRBV5-8 and TRBJ2-1; the match to TRBD1 covers 7 bases. V gave up 4 bases and J gave up 9 bases; unmatched junction bases: 13. Per the germline V gene, CDR1 is SGHTS and CDR2 is YDEGEE. The CDR3 is 15 residues long. DNA of the CDR3: TGTGCCAGCAGCATCGACAGGGTAGTTATAGGTGAGCAGTTCTTC. Translating it yields CASSIDRVVIGEQFF.

The chain recombines TRBV11-2 with TRBJ1-3, with D unclear. This CDR3 has 17 residues. Trimming took off 2 bases at V and 0 bases at J, with 14 bases between the two ends. Germline CDR1 and CDR2: SGHAT and FQNNGV. The CDR3 DNA follows: TGTGCCAGCAGCTTATCCCAGGCCATCCCCTCTGGAAACACCATATATTTT. It codes for CASSLSQAIPSGNTIYF.

Regarding this clone: A junction boundary mismatches the germline segment, possibly from a read error. The chain has TRBV7-9 and TRBJ2-1; D uncertain. In germline, CDR1 is SEHNR, CDR2 FQNEAQ (reference sequence). This CDR3 spans 15 amino acids. CDR3 DNA sequence: TGTGCCAGCAGCTTATTCGTCGGCGCCAGGAATGAACAGTTCTTC. This translates into CASSLFVGARNEQFF. Looking up the rest from reference TRBV7-9 and TRBJ2-1 gives the full variable domain: DTGVSQNPRHKITKRGQNVTFRCDPISEHNRLYWYRQTLGQGPEFLTYFQNEAQLEKSRLLSDRFSAERPKGSFSTLEIQRTEQGDSAMYLCASSLFVGARNEQFFGPGTRLTVL.

This sequence joins TRBV18 and TRBJ1-5; D gene uncertain. The CDR3 has 15 residues. V was trimmed by 2 bases and J by 1 base, leaving 9 bases between them. Germline V lookup: CDR1 KGHSH, CDR2 LQKENI. CDR3 DNA: TGTGCCAGCTCACCAGCAGGACTCAGCAATCAGCCCCAGCATTTT. Encoded protein: CASSPAGLSNQPQHF.

The V and J genes are TRBV27 and TRBJ1-5; 7 bases line up with TRBD1. This CDR3 is 15 amino acids long. The V gene's germline CDR1 is MNHEY and CDR2 SMNVEV (reference sequence). V shed 6 bases, J shed 2 bases, and the junction held 7 bases outside the gene matches. CDR3: CASRLTGLGNQPQHF. The CDR3 coding sequence is TGTGCCAGCAGGTTGACAGGGTTGGGCAATCAGCCCCAGCATTTT.

The CDR3 sequence is CATSDLSGRGQETQYF. The CDR3 DNA is TGTGCCACCAGTGATTTGAGCGGGAGGGGCCAAGAGACCCAGTACTTC. The chain recombines TRBV24-1 with TRBJ2-5; 10 nucleotides match TRBD2. CDR1 is KGHDR, CDR2 SFDVKD, per germline. Unmatched junction bases numbered 1, after V lost 0 bases and J lost 1 base. This CDR3 spans 16 amino acids.

The chain is built from TRBV24-1 and TRBJ2-1; 9 nucleotides match TRBD1. This CDR3 has 16 amino acids. Per the germline V gene, CDR1 is KGHDR and CDR2 is SFDVKD. Losses at the gene ends were 4 bases for V and 6 bases for J; bases not matched to a gene: 9. As DNA, the CDR3 is TGTGCCACCAGTGACCACGGACAGGGGATAGTCAATGAGCAGTTCTTC. Amino acid sequence: CATSDHGQGIVNEQFF.

This chain joins TRBV7-2 and TRBJ1-2, with a tentative D call TRBD1 (5 bases). This CDR3 region has 14 residues. Trimming shortened V by 7 bases and J by 4 bases, and 16 bases separated the two germline ends. The germline V gene encodes CDR1 SGHTA and CDR2 FQGNSA. Here the CDR3 reads CASTLVVGAYGYTF. Written as DNA, the CDR3 is TGTGCCAGCACCCTAGTCGTTGGGGCCTATGGCTACACCTTC.

The chain uses TRBV6-1 and TRBJ1-4; D is unresolved. This CDR3 spans 14 amino acids. V lost 1 base to trimming and J lost 8 bases, with 11 bases between them. Germline CDR1 is MNHNS and CDR2 is SASEGT. The CDR3 sequence: CASSEGKGGEKLFF. The CDR3 nucleotides are TGTGCCAGCAGTGAAGGAAAAGGCGGGGAAAAACTGTTTTTT.